This TCR beta chain derives from a study of T cells in Graves' hyperthyroidism and ophthalmopathy. The study, taken as a whole, reports: Ophthalmopathy and stable hyperthyroidism were separated by a 13 V-J model.

With regard to this clonotype: Antigen unknown.

RNA transcripts gave rise to amplified TCR beta CDR3 regions. A set of HTBI primers served as the primers for a first-round RT-PCR of the TCR CDR3. Each CDR3 protein gets one entry after TCRdb re-called the multiplex PCR reads with MiXCR. The sample yields under 300,000 distinct CDR3 sequences, roughly 14% seen once. In germline, CDR1 is DFQATT, CDR2 SNEGSKA (reference sequence). CDR3 length equals 13 residues. Trimming removed 7 bases from V and 10 bases from J, with 20 bases in between. Sequencing input: blood. The receptor was isolated from a woman aged 35 to 49 with Graves' hyperthyroidism that later progressed to Graves' ophthalmopathy. The chain is built from TRBV20-1 and TRBJ2-1, with no clear D. CDR3 protein: CSVIQILRLEQFF. The CDR3 DNA follows: TGCAGTGTTATCCAGATTCTCAGGTTAGAGCAGTTCTTC.